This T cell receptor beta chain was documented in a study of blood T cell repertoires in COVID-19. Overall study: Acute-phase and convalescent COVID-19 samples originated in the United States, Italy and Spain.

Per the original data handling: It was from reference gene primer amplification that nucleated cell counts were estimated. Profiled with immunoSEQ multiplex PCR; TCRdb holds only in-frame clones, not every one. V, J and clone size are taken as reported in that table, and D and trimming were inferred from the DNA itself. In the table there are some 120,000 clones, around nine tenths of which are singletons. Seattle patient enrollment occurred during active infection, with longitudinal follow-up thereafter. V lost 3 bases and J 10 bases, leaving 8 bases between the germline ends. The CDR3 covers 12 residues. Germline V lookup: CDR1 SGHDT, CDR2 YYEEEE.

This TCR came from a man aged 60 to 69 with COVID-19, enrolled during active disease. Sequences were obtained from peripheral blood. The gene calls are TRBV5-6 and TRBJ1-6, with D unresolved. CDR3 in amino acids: CASSSTLSPLHF. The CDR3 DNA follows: TGTGCCAGCAGCTCCACATTGTCACCCCTCCACTTT. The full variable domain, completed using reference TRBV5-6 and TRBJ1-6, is DAGVTQSPTHLIKTRGQQVTLRCSPKSGHDTVSWYQQALGQGPQFIFQYYEEEERQRGNFPDRFSGHQFPNYSSELNVNALLLGDSALYLCASSSTLSPLHFGNGTRLTVT.